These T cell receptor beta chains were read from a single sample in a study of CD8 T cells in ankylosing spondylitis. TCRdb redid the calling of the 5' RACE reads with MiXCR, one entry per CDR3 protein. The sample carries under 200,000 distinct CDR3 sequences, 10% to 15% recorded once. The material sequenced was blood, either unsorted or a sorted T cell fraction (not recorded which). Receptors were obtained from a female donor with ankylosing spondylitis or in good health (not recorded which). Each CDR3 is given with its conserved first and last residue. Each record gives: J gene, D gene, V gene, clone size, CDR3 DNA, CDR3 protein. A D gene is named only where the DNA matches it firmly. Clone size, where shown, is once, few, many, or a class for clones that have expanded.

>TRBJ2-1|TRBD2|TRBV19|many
TGTGCCAGTAGTATGCGGGAGGGGCTGTACAATGAGCAGTTCTTC
CASSMREGLYNEQFF
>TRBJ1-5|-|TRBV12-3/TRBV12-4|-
TGTGCCAGCAGACCGCCCGGGACAAATCAGCCCCAGCATTTT
CASRPPGTNQPQHF
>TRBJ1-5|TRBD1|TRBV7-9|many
TGTGCCAGCAGCTTAGGACAGGGAAGAGAACAGCCCCAGCATTTT
CASSLGQGREQPQHF
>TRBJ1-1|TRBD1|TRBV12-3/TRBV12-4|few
TGTGCCAGCAGTTTAGGGACAGGGTTTGAAGCTTTCTTT
CASSLGTGFEAFF
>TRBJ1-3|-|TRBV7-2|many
TGTGCCAGCAGGAGGACGGGCGCCGAGCCCACCATATATTTT
CASRRTGAEPTIYF
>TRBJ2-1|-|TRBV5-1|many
TGCGCCAGCAGCTTAGGGGGACCTAGCTACAATGAGCAGTTCTTC
CASSLGGPSYNEQFF
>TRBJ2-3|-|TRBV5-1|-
TGCGCCAGCTGGCCCTCCCCGGGTCCTACAGATACGCAGTATTTT
CASWPSPGPTDTQYF
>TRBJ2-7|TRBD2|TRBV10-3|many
TGTGCCATCAGTGAGAAGTCTAGCGGGATTGGCGAGCAGTACTTC
CAISEKSSGIGEQYF
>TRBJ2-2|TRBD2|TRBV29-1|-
TGCAGCGTTTGGACTAGCGCGAACACCGGGGAGCTGTTTTTT
CSVWTSANTGELFF
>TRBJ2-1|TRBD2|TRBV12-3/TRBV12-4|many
TGTGCCAGCAGTAGAAGCGGGAGGGTGGATGAGCAGTTCTTC
CASSRSGRVDEQFF
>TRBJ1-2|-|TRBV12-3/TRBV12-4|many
TGTGCCAGCAGCTTGGGCGGAACCCGTTTTGGCTACACCTTC
CASSLGGTRFGYTF
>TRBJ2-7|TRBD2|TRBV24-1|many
TGTGCCACCAGTGACTCTGCCGGGACTAGATCCCACGAGCAGTACTTC
CATSDSAGTRSHEQYF
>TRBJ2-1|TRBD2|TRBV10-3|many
TGTGCCATCAGTCCTGGACTAGCCAGCAATGAGCAGTTCTTC
CAISPGLASNEQFF
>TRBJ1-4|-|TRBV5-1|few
TGCGCCAGCAGCGAGAGGGCAACTAATGAAAAACTGTTTTTT
CASSERATNEKLFF
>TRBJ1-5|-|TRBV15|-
TGTGCCACCAGCAGATTGGAGGGGCAGAGCAATCAGCCCCAGCATTTT
CATSRLEGQSNQPQHF
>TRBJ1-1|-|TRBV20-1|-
TGCAGTGCCCCCCTCATAGGCGGGTCCACTGAAGCTTTCTTT
CSAPLIGGSTEAFF
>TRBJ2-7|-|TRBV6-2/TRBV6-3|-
TGTGCCAGCAGTTATCTCCCCGGGAGAACCTCCTACGAGCAGTACTTC
CASSYLPGRTSYEQYF
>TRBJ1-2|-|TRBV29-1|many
TGCAGCGCCAACCCATTACAGGGTAACTATGGCTACACCTTC
CSANPLQGNYGYTF
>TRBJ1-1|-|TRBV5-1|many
TGCGCCAGCAGCTTGGCGCCGGGTATGAAGGAAGCTTTCTTT
CASSLAPGMKEAFF
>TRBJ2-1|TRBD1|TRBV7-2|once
TGTGCCAGCAGCTTCCCGGACAGGACCCAAACAAAGTTCTTC
CASSFPDRTQTKFF
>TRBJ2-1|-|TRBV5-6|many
TGTGCCAGCAGCTTGGGCGGAGGGCCGGGGGATGAGCAGTTCTTC
CASSLGGGPGDEQFF
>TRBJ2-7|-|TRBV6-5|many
TGTGCCAGCAGTTACGGGCAGCCCAGCTCCTACGAGCAGTACTTC
CASSYGQPSSYEQYF
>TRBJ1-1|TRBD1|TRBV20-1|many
TGCAGTGCTCGGGACAGGGAGGCTTTCTTT
CSARDREAFF
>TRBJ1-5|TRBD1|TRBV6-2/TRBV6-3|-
TGTGCCAGCAGGGGGACAGGTGGTGGCAATCAGCCCCAGCATTTT
CASRGTGGGNQPQHF